This TCR beta chain appears in the sequencing data of a study of OX40 agonist ivuxolimab in advanced cancers. In the study overall: Ivuxolimab was an agonistic, fully human IgG2 monoclonal antibody directed against OX40 (CD134), a costimulatory receptor. Intravenous ivuxolimab was administered to patients every 2 weeks at six dose levels: 0.01, 0.1, 0.3, 1.5, 3 and 10 mg/kg. Among the approximately 50 dose-escalation patients, approximately 20 had hepatocellular carcinoma, roughly 15 melanoma, 9 renal cell carcinoma and 9 head and neck cancer. A male proportion of 75% to 85% and a mean age of approximately 60 years, ranging from roughly 20 to 80, were recorded for the dose-escalation cohort. Prior anti-PD-1, anti-PD-L1 or anti-CTLA-4 therapy was permitted, and 30% to 45% of dose-escalation patients had received checkpoint inhibitors. Three dose-escalation patients achieved partial responses, one with hepatocellular carcinoma and two with cutaneous melanoma. Peripheral TCRbeta sequencing aimed to test whether ivuxolimab altered TCR sequence diversity and caused clonal T-cell expansion. The paper describes the monotherapy dose-escalation part (N of about 47 patients) of the phase I trial of ivuxolimab. Points the paper makes about the study in general: Clonal expansion of both CD4+ and CD8+ blood T cells was observed from baseline to week 6 at doses 0.1 to 3.0 mg/kg. Low levels of normalized T-cell clonal expansion were also seen in some nonresponding patients. Antigen specificity was not determined for the clonally expanded peripheral T cells. Partial responders in the 0.1-3.0 mg/kg groups had among the lowest normalized peripheral clonal expansion, especially among CD8+ T cells. After ivuxolimab, CD8+ T cells had more expanded clones than CD4+ T cells on average.

Trimming accounts for 0 bases at V and 6 bases at J, while the number of junction bases matched to no gene is 6. The CDR3 runs 16 residues from the cysteine to the phenylalanine. Of all the DNA, just the CDR3 is kept, 48 bases in frame from base 1. Sequences SGHTS (CDR1) and YDEGEE (CDR2) are obtained from the germline V gene. Genomic DNA was extracted from sorted cells for sequencing of the TCRbeta CDR3 region. The immunoSEQ Assay was used to sequence the TCRbeta CDR3 regions. TCRdb limited this immuneACCESS table to in-frame rearrangements with V and J called. A share of clones is missing; checked studies link under half to unresolved V genes, and the rest is unexplained. Present in this sample are tens of thousands of clones, approximately 86% of which were seen just once. Approximately 3% of the sample belongs to the ten largest clones. Comment on this clone: The clone's antigen remains unknown. Base qualities are not provided; no much larger clone lies one nucleotide away.

Patients with autoimmune disease history or receiving systemic immunosuppression were excluded from the trial. In every dose cohort, peripheral blood was drawn for TCR sequencing at baseline, cycle 4 day 1, and cycle 7 day 1. Samples came from an open-label, multicenter, first-in-human phase I dose-escalation trial of ivuxolimab. The trial enrolled adults with locally advanced or metastatic head and neck squamous cell, hepatocellular, melanoma or renal cell carcinoma. CD4+ and CD8+ T cells were sorted separately from peripheral blood before TCR sequencing. Sequencing used CD4+ or CD8+ T cells sorted from blood, obtained in a trial of the OX40 agonist ivuxolimab. The sequence came from an adult with an advanced solid tumor such as melanoma, head and neck, liver or kidney cancer. Recombination linked TRBV5-8 to TRBJ2-2; the central 9 bases match TRBD1. The nucleotide sequence reads as follows: TGTGCCAGCAGCTTGGGGACAGGGGCCCCCGCCGGGGAGCTGTTTTTT. Its product reads: CASSLGTGAPAGELFF.